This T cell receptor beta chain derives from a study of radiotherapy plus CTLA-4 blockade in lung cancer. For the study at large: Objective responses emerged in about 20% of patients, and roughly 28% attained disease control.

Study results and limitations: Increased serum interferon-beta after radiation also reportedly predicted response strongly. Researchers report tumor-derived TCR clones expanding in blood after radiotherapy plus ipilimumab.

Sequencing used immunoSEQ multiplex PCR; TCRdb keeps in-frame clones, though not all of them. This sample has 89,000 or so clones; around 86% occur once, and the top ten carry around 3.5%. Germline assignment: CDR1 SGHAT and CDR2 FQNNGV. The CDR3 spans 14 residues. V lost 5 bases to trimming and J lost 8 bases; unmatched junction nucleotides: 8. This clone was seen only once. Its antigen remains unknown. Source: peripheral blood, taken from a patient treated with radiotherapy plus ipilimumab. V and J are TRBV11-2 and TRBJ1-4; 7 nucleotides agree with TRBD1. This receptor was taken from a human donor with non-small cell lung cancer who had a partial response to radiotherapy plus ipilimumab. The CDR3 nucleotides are TGTGCCAGCAGCCTCTCGGGACAGCGAGAAAAACTGTTTTTT. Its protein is CASSLSGQREKLFF.